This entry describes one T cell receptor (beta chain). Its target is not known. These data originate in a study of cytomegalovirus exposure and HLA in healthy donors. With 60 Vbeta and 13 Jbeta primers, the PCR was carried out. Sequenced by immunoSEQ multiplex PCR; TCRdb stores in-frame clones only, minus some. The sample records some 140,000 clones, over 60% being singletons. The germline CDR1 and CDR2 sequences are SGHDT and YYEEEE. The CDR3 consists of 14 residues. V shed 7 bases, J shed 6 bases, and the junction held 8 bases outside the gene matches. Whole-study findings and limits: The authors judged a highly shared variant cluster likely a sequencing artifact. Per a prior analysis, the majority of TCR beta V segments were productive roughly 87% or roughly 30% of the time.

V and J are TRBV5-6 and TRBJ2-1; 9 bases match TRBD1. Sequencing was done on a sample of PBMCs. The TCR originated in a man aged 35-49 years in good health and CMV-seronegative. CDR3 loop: CASGSGTGLNEQFF. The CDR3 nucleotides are TGTGCCAGCGGAAGCGGGACAGGGCTCAATGAGCAGTTCTTC.